Described below is a single TCR beta chain sequence and its context. Antigen: not known. PCR primers comprised 60 Vbeta and 13 Jbeta primers. Produced via immunoSEQ multiplex PCR; TCRdb's table is partial and in-frame only. The sample carries about 130,000 clones, 80% recorded once. The entry originates in a study of cytomegalovirus exposure and HLA in healthy donors. Findings and caveats of the study: It was taken for granted in presence/absence analyses that sequencing depth across donors was roughly uniform.

The clonotype was recovered from a man aged 25-45 years in good health and CMV-seropositive. The sequencing input was PBMCs.

CDR3 in DNA: TGTGCCAGCAGTTTATCCGCAGGGGACAGCTACACAGATACGCAGTATTTT. Translating it yields CASSLSAGDSYTDTQYF. This chain joins TRBV27 and TRBJ2-3; TRBD1 aligns across 7 bases. Trimming cost V 0 bases and J 2 bases; bases outside gene matches: 8. Germline V CDR1 and CDR2: MNHEY, SMNVEV (reference sequence). This CDR3 has 17 residues.